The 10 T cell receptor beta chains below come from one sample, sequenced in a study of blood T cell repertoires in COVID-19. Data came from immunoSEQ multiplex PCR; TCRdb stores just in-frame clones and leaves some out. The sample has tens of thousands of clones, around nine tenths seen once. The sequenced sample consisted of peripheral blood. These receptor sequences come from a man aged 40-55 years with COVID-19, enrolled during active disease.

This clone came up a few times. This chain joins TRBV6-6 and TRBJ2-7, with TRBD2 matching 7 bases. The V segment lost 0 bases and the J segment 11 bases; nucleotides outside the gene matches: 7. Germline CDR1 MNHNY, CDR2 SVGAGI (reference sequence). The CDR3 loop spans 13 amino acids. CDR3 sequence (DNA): TGTGCCAGCAGTTACTCTGGAGGTCGGGGGGAGTACTTC. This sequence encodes CASSYSGGRGEYF.

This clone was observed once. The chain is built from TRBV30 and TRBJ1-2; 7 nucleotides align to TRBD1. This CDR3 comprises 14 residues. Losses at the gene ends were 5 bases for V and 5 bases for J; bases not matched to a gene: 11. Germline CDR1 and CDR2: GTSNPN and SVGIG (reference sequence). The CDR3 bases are TGTGCCTGGGCCAGACAGGGATGGAATTATGGCTACACCTTC. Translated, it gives CAWARQGWNYGYTF.

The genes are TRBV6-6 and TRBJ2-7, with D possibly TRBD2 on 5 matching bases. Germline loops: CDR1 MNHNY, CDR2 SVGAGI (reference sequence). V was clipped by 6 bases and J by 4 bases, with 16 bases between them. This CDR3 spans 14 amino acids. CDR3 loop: CASSSTLGLYEQYF. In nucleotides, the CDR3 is TGTGCCAGCAGCTCCACCTTAGGACTTTACGAGCAGTACTTC.

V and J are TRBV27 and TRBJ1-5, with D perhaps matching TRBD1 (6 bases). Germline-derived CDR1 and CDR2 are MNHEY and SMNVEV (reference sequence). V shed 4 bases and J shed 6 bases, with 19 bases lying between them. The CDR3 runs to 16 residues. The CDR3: CASSSSPSRGPQPQHF. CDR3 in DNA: TGTGCCAGCAGTTCTTCCCCCTCCAGGGGCCCTCAGCCCCAGCATTTT.

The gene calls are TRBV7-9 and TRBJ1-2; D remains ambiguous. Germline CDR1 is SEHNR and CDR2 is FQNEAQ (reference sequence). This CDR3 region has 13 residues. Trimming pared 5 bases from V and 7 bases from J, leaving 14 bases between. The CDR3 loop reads CASSPCLECGYTF. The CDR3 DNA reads TGTGCCAGCAGCCCCTGCCTTGAGTGTGGCTACACCTTC.

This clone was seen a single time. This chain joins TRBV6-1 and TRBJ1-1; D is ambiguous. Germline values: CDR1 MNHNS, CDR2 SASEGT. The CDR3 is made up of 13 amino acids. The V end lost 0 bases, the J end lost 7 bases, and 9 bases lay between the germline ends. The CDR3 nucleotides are TGTGCCAGCAGTGAAGCCGCCCGGAGTGAAGCTTTCTTT. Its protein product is CASSEAARSEAFF.

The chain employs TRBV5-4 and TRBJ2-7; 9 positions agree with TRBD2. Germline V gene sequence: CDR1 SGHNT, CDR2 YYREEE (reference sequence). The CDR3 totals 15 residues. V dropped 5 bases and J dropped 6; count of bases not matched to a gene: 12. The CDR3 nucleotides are TGTGCCAGCAGGGATCGGGCTAGCGGGAACCGCGAGCAGTACTTC. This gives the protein CASRDRASGNREQYF.

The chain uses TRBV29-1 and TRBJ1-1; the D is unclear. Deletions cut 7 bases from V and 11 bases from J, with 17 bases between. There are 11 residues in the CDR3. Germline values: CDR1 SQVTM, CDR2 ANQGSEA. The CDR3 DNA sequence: TGCAGCGCAGGCATTGTCCTCTTTGCTTTCTTT. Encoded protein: CSAGIVLFAFF. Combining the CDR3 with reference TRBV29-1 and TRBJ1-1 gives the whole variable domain SAVISQKPSRDICQRGTSLTIQCQVDSQVTMMFWYRQQPGQSLTLIATANQGSEATYESGFVIDKFPISRPNLTFSTLTVSNMSPEDSSIYLCSAGIVLFAFFGQGTRLTVV.

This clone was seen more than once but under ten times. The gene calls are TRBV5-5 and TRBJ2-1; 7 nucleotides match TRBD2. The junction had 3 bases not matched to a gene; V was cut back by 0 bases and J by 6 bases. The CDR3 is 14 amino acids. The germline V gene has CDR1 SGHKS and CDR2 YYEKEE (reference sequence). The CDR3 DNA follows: TGTGCCAGCAGCTTGGTGGGGAGGGCCAATGAGCAGTTCTTC. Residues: CASSLVGRANEQFF. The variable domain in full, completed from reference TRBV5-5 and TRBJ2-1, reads DAGVTQSPTHLIKTRGQQVTLRCSPISGHKSVSWYQQVLGQGPQFIFQYYEKEERGRGNFPDRFSARQFPNYSSELNVNALLLGDSALYLCASSLVGRANEQFFGPGTRLTVL.

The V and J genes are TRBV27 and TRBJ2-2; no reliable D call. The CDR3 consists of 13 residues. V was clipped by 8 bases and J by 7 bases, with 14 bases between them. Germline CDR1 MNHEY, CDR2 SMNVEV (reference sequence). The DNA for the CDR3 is TGTGCCAGCCTCGCGGTAGGTGGCGGGGAGCTGTTTTTT. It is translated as CASLAVGGGELFF.